This TCR beta chain comes out of a study of blood T cell repertoires in COVID-19. In the study overall: In each case, the material was cDNA or gDNA derived from T cells, B-cell-depleted T cells, or PBMCs.

In the study's own analysis: The authors estimated nucleated cell counts from reference gene primer amplification. Produced via immunoSEQ multiplex PCR; TCRdb's table is partial and in-frame only. V and J calls and clone size are copied from that table; D and trimming were computed from the DNA. The data contain some 100,000 clones, just under 95% of them singletons. V lost 5 bases and J 6 bases, leaving 20 bases between the germline ends. This CDR3 has 15 residues. The germline V gene encodes CDR1 SEHNR and CDR2 FQNEAQ (reference sequence). The receptor comes from a man aged 65 to 85 with acute or convalescent COVID-19. Source material: peripheral blood. The chain is built from TRBV7-9 and TRBJ2-7; a possible D gene is TRBD1 (6 bases). CDR3 bases: TGTGCCAGCAGCCCTAGACAGGCCTCCTACGTCGAGCAGTACTTC. Translating it yields CASSPRQASYVEQYF.